The entry below gives a single T cell receptor beta chain sequence along with its context. Its antigen is unidentified. CDR3 length equals 15 residues. J gave up 2 bases and V 5 bases, and 9 bases lay outside the gene matches. Germline V gene lookup returns CDR1 SQVTM and CDR2 ANQGSEA. CD45RO-negative, CCR7-selected cells formed the naive CD8 fraction, which excluded terminally differentiated effector memory CD45RA+ cells. These data originate in a study of shared clonotypes between healthy human individuals. Replicate PCRs for sorted subsets used 200 to 250 ng DNA; this equaled 25,000 to 35,000 T cell genomes. Some clones are missing from TCRdb's copy, which holds only in-frame ones; the method was immunoSEQ multiplex PCR. The top ten hold 1.1% of the sample, which has roughly 2 million clones, around 96% seen once. Study results and limitations: Memory subsets generally showed lower estimated richness than naive subsets. With few donors, the genetic and exposure-history diversity represented was limited.

The TCR originated in a man between 18 and 35 years old in good health. Material: naive CD8+ T cells sorted from blood. This sequence joins TRBV29-1 and TRBJ2-3; 8 nucleotides align to TRBD2. This CDR3 reads CSVLGTSGYTDTQYF. For the CDR3, the DNA is TGCAGCGTTCTGGGAACTAGCGGATACACAGATACGCAGTATTTT.